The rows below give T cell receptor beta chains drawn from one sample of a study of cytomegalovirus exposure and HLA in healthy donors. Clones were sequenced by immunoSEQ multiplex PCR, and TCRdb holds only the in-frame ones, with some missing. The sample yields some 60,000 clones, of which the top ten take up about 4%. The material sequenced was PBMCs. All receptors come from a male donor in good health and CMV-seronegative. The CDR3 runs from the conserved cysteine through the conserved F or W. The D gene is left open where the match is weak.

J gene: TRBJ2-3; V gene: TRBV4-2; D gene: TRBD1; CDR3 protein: CASSQGQGSTDTQYF; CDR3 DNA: TGTGCCAGCAGCCAGGGACAGGGAAGCACAGATACGCAGTATTTT
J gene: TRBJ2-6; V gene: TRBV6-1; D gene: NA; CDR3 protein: CASSETSSGANVLTF; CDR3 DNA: TGTGCCAGCAGTGAAACTAGTTCTGGGGCCAACGTCCTGACTTTC
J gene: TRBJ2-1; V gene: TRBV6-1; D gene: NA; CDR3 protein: CASSELSLNPRNEQFF; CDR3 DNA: TGTGCCAGCAGTGAGTTAAGCCTCAACCCCCGTAATGAGCAGTTCTTC
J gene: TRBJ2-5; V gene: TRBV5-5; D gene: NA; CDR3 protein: CASSSNPAETQYF; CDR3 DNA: TGTGCCAGCAGCTCCAACCCAGCGGAGACCCAGTACTTC
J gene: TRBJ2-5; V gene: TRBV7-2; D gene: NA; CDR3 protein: CASSPQGGETQYF; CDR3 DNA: TGTGCCAGCAGCCCTCAGGGCGGAGAGACCCAGTACTTC
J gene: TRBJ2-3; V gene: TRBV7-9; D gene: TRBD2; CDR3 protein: CASSLSSGGAIADTQYF; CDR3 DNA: TGTGCCAGCAGCTTATCTAGCGGGGGGGCAATCGCAGATACGCAGTATTTT
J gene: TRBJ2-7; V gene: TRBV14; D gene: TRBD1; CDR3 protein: CASSLQQGVGEQYF; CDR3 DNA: TGTGCCAGCAGCCTTCAACAGGGGGTCGGCGAGCAGTACTTC
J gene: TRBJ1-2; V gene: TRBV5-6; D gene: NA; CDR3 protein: CASSWGGAAANYGYTF; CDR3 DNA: TGTGCCAGCAGCTGGGGGGGGGCTGCAGCTAACTATGGCTACACCTTC
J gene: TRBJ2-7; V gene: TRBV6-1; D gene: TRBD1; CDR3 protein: CASSARGQGFSYEQYF; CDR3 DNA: TGTGCCAGCAGTGCAAGAGGACAGGGCTTCTCCTACGAGCAGTACTTC
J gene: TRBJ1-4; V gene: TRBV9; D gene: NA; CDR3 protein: CASSVGGPAEKLFF; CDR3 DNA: TGTGCCAGCAGCGTAGGTGGGCCGGCCGAAAAACTGTTTTTT
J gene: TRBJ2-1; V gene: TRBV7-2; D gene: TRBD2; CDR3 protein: CASSLAPRGGNGEQFF; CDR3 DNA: TGTGCCAGCAGCTTAGCGCCGCGGGGGGGCAACGGTGAGCAGTTCTTC
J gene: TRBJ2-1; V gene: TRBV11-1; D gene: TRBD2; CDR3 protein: CASSQLAGREQFF; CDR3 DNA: TGTGCCAGCAGCCAACTAGCGGGAAGGGAGCAGTTCTTC
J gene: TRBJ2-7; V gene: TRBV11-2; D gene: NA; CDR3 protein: CASSLARGSYEQYF; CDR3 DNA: TGTGCCAGCAGCTTAGCCCGGGGTTCCTACGAGCAGTACTTC
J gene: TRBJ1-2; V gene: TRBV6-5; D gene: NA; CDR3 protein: CASRRQQGSYGYTF; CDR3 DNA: TGTGCCAGCAGACGTCAACAGGGTTCCTATGGCTACACCTTC
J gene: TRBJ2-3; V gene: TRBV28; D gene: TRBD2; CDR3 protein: CASNGPAGPSTDTQYF; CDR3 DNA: TGTGCCAGCAATGGCCCAGCGGGACCTAGCACAGATACGCAGTATTTT
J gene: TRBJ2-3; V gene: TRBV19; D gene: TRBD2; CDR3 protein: CASSGSAGLDTQYF; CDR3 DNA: TGTGCCAGTAGCGGGTCAGCGGGATTAGATACGCAGTATTTT
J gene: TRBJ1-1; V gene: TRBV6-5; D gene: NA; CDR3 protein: CASSFDSNTEAFF; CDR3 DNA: TGTGCCAGCAGTTTTGACTCGAACACTGAAGCTTTCTTT
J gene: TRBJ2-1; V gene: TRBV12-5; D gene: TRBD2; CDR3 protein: CASGLILAGLVDEQFF; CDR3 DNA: TGTGCTAGTGGCCTCATCCTAGCGGGGCTTGTGGATGAGCAGTTCTTC
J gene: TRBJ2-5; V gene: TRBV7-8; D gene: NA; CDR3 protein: CASSLISRQETQYF; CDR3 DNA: TGTGCCAGCAGCTTAATTTCGCGGCAAGAGACCCAGTACTTC
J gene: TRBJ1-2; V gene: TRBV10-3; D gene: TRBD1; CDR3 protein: CAIRQGERLNGYTF; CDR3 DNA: TGTGCCATCAGACAGGGGGAAAGGTTGAATGGCTACACCTTC
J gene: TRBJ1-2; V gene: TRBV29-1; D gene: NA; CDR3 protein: CSVGGDGYTF; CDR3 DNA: TGCAGCGTTGGAGGTGATGGCTACACCTTC
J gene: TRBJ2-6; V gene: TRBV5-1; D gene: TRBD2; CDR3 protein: CASSSSGRAGAGANVLTF; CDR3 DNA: TGCGCCAGCAGCTCTAGCGGGAGGGCCGGCGCCGGGGCCAACGTCCTGACTTTC
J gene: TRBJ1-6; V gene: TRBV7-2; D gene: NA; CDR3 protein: CASSLVRTAPLHF; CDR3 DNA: TGTGCCAGCAGCTTAGTTCGTACAGCACCCCTCCACTTT
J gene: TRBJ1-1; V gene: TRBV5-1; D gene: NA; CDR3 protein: CASSWEMNTEAFF; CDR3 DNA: TGCGCCAGCAGCTGGGAGATGAACACTGAAGCTTTCTTT
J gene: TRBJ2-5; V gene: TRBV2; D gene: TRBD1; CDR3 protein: CASSETGGSGETQYF; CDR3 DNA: TGTGCCAGCAGTGAGACAGGGGGCTCTGGAGAGACCCAGTACTTC
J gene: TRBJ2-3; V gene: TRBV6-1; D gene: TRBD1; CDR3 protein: CASLPDRTRTDTQYF; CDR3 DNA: TGTGCCAGCCTTCCGGACAGGACCCGCACAGATACGCAGTATTTT
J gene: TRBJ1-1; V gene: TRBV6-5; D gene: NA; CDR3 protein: CASNYSGAQGSEDFF; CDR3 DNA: TGTGCCAGCAATTACTCAGGGGCCCAGGGTTCTGAAGATTTCTTT
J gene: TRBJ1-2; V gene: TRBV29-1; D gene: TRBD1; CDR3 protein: CSVGDSAYGYTF; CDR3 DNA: TGCAGCGTTGGGGACAGTGCTTATGGCTACACCTTC
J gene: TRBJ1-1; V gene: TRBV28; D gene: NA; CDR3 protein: CASSSRFLQGGTEAFF; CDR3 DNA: TGTGCCAGCAGTTCCCGATTCTTACAGGGCGGCACTGAAGCTTTCTTT
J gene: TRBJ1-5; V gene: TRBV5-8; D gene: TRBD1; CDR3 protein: CATHPPGQGRKPQHF; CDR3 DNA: TGTGCCACCCATCCTCCGGGACAGGGGCGTAAGCCCCAGCATTTT
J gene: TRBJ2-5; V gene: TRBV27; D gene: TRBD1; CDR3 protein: CASRGQGWGETQYF; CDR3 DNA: TGTGCCAGCAGAGGACAGGGGTGGGGAGAGACCCAGTACTTC
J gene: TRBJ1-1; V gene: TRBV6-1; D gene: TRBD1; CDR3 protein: CASSEMAGGRTEAFF; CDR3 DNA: TGTGCCAGCAGTGAAATGGCAGGGGGCCGTACTGAAGCTTTCTTT
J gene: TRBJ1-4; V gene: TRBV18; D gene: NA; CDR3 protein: CASSKPQGGGAGKLFF; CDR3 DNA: TGTGCCAGCTCAAAACCACAGGGAGGGGGTGCAGGAAAACTGTTTTTT
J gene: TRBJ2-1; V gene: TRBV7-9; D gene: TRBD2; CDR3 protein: CASSTPREGAYNEQFF; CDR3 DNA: TGTGCCAGCAGCACACCAAGGGAGGGTGCCTACAATGAGCAGTTCTTC
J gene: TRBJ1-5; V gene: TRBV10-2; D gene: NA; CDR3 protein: CASSDDSYQPQHF; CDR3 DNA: TGCGCCAGCAGTGATGACAGTTATCAGCCCCAGCATTTT
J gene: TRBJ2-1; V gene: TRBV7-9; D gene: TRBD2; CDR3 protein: CASSLRPGRGDNEQFF; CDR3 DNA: TGTGCCAGCAGCTTACGCCCAGGGAGGGGAGACAATGAGCAGTTCTTC
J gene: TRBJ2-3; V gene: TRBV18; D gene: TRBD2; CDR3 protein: CASSPLGLAGADTQYF; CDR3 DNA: TGTGCCAGCTCACCACTTGGTCTAGCGGGGGCAGATACGCAGTATTTT
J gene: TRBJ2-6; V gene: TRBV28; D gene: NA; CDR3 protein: CASSRAAGSGANVLTF; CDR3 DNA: TGTGCCAGCTCCCGGGCGGCAGGGTCTGGGGCCAACGTCCTGACTTTC
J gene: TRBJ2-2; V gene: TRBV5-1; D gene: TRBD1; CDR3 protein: CASSTGQGLAGELFF; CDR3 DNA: TGCGCCAGCAGCACAGGACAGGGGTTAGCCGGGGAGCTGTTTTTT
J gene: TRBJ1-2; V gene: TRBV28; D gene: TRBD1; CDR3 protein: CASSLTPTGRVYGYTF; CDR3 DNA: TGTGCCAGCAGTTTAACACCGACAGGGCGAGTCTATGGCTACACCTTC
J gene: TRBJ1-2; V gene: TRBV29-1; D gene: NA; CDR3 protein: CSGNPIGYGYTF; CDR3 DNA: TGCAGCGGAAACCCGATCGGCTATGGCTACACCTTC
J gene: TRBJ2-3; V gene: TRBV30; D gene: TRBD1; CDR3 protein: CAGSSTGGGTDKQYF; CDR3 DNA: TGTGCCGGGAGTTCGACAGGGGGAGGCACAGATAAGCAGTATTTT
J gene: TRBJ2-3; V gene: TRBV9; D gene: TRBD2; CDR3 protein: CASSEAHQRGGRMDTQYF; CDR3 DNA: TGTGCCAGCAGCGAGGCCCACCAGCGGGGAGGCCGTATGGATACGCAGTATTTT
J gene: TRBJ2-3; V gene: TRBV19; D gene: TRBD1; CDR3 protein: CASSMRSTGVTDTQYF; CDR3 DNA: TGTGCCAGTAGTATGAGGTCAACAGGGGTTACAGATACGCAGTATTTT
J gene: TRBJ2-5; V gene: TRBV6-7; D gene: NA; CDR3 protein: CASSYSGTPGLQETQYF; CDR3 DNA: TGTGCCAGCAGTTACTCGGGTACCCCAGGCCTCCAAGAGACCCAGTACTTC
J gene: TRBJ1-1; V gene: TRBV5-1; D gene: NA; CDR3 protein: CASSLMKGTEAFF; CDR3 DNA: TGCGCCAGCAGCTTGATGAAGGGGACTGAAGCTTTCTTT
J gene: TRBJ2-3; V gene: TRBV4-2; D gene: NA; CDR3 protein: CASSHPYMSDTQYF; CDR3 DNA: TGTGCCAGCAGCCATCCTTATATGTCAGATACGCAGTATTTT
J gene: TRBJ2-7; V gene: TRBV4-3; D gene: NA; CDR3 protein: CASSPGLAPSAYEQYF; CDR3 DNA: TGCGCCAGCAGCCCAGGACTGGCGCCGAGCGCCTACGAGCAGTACTTC
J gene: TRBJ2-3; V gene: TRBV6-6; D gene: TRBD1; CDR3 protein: CAAGDRHTDTQYF; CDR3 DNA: TGTGCCGCTGGGGACAGGCACACAGATACGCAGTATTTT
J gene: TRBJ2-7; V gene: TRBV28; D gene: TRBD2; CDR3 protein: CASTLAGGAYEQYF; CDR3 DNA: TGTGCCAGCACCCTAGCGGGAGGCGCCTACGAGCAGTACTTC
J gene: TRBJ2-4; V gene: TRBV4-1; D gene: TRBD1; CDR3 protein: CASSQGRQGLDIQYF; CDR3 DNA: TGCGCCAGCAGCCAAGGGAGACAGGGGTTGGACATTCAGTACTTC